What follows describes a single T cell receptor (beta chain). Its antigen is unidentified. One junction end does not reproduce the germline sequence, and a read error may be involved. Libraries were made from RNA as TCR cDNA, using a modified protocol. One entry per CDR3 protein results from TCRdb running MiXCR on the 5' RACE reads. The sample gives a few hundred thousand distinct CDR3 sequences, roughly 30% of which show up once; 6.1% is in the top ten. This sample was included in a study of identical twins' blood T cells. Study findings and constraints: Shared environment remains a possible cause of twin similarity.

The length of the CDR3 is 13 residues. The V and J genes are TRBV12-3 or TRBV12-4 and TRBJ1-3; D unresolved. The clonotype was recovered from a woman between 18 and 55 years old in good health. Specimen: PBMCs. The chain's CDR3 is CGSSFGLGNTIYF. The CDR3 DNA is TGTGGCAGCAGTTTCGGACTTGGAAACACCATATATTTT.